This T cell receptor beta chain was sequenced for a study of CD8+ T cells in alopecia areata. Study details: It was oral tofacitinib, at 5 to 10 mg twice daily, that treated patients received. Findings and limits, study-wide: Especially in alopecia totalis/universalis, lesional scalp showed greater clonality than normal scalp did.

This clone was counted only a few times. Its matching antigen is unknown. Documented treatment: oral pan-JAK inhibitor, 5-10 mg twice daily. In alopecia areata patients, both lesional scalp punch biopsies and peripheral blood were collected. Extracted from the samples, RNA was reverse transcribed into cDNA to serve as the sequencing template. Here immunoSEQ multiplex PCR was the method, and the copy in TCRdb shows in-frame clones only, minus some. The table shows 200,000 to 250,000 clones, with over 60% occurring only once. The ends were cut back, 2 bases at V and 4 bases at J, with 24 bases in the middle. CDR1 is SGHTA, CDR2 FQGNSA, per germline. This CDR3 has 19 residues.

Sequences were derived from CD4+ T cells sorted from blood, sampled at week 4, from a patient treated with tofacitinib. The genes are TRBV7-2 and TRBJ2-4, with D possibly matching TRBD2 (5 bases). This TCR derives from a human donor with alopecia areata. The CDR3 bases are TGTGCCAGCAGCTTATCAGTTGGTTTGGGCAGGAGAGGGAAAAACATTCAGTACTTC. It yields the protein CASSLSVGLGRRGKNIQYF.